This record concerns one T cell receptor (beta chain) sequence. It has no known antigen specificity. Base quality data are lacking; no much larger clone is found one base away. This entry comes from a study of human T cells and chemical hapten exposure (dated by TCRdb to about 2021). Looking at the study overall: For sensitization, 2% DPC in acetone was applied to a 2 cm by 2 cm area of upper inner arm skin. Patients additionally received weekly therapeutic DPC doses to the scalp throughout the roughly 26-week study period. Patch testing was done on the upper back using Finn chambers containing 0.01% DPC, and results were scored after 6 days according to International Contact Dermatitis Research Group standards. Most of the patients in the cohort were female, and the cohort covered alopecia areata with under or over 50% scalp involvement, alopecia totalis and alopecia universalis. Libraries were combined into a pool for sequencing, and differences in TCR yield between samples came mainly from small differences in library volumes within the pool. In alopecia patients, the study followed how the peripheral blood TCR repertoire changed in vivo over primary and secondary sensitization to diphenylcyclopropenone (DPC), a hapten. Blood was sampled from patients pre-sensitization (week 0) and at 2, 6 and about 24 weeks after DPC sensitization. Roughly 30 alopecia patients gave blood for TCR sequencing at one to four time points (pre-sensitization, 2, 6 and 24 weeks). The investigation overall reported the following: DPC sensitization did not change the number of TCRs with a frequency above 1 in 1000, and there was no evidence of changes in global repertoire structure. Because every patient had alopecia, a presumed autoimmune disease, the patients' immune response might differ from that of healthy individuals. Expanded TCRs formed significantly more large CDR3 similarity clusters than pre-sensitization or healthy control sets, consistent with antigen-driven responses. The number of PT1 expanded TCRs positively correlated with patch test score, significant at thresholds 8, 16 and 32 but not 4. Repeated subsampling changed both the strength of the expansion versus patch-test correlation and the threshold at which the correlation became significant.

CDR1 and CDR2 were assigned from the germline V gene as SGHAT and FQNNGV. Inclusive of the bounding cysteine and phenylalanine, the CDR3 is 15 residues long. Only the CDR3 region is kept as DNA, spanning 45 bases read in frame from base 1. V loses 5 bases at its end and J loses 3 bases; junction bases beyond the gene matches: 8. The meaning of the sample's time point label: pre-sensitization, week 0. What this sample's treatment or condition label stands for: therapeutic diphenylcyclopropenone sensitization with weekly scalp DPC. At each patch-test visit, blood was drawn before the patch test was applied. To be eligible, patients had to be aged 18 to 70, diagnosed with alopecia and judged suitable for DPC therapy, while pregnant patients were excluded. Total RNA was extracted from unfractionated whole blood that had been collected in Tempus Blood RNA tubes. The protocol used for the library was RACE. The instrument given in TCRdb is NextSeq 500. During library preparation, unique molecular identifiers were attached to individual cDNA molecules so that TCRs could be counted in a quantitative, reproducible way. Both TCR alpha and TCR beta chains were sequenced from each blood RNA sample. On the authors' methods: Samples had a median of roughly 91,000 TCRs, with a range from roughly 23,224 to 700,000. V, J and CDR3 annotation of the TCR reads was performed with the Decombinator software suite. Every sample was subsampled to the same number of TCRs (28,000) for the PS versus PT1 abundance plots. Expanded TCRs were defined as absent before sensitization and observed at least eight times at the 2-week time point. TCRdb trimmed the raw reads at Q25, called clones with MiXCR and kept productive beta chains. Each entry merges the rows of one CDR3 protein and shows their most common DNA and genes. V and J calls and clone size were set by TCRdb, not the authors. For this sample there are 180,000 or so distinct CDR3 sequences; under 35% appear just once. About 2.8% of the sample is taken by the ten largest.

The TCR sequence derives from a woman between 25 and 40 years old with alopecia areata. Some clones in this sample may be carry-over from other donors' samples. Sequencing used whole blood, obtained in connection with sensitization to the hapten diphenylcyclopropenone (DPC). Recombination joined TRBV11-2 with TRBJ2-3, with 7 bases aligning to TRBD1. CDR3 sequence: CASSLLTGMTDTQYF. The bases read TGTGCCAGCAGCCTCCTGACAGGGATGACAGATACGCAGTATTTT.